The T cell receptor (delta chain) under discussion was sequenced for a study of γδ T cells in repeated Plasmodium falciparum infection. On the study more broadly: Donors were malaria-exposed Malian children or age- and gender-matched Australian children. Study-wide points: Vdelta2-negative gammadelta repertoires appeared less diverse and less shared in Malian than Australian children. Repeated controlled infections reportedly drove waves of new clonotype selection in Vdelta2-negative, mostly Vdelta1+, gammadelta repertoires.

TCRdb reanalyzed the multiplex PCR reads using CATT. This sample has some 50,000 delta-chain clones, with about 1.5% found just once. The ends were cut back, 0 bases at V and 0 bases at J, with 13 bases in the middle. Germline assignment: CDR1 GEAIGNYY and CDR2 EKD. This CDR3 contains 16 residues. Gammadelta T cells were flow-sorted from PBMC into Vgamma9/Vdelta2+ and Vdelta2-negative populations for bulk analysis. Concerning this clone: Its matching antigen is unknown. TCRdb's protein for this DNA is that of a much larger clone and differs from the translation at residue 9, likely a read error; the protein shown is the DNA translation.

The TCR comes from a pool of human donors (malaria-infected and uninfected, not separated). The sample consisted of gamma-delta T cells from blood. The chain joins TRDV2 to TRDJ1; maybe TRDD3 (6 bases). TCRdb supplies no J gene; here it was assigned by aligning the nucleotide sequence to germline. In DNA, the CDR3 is TGTGCCTGTGACACCGTTGGGGGCTGCTACACCGATAAACTCATCTTT. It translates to CACDTVGGCYTDKLIF.